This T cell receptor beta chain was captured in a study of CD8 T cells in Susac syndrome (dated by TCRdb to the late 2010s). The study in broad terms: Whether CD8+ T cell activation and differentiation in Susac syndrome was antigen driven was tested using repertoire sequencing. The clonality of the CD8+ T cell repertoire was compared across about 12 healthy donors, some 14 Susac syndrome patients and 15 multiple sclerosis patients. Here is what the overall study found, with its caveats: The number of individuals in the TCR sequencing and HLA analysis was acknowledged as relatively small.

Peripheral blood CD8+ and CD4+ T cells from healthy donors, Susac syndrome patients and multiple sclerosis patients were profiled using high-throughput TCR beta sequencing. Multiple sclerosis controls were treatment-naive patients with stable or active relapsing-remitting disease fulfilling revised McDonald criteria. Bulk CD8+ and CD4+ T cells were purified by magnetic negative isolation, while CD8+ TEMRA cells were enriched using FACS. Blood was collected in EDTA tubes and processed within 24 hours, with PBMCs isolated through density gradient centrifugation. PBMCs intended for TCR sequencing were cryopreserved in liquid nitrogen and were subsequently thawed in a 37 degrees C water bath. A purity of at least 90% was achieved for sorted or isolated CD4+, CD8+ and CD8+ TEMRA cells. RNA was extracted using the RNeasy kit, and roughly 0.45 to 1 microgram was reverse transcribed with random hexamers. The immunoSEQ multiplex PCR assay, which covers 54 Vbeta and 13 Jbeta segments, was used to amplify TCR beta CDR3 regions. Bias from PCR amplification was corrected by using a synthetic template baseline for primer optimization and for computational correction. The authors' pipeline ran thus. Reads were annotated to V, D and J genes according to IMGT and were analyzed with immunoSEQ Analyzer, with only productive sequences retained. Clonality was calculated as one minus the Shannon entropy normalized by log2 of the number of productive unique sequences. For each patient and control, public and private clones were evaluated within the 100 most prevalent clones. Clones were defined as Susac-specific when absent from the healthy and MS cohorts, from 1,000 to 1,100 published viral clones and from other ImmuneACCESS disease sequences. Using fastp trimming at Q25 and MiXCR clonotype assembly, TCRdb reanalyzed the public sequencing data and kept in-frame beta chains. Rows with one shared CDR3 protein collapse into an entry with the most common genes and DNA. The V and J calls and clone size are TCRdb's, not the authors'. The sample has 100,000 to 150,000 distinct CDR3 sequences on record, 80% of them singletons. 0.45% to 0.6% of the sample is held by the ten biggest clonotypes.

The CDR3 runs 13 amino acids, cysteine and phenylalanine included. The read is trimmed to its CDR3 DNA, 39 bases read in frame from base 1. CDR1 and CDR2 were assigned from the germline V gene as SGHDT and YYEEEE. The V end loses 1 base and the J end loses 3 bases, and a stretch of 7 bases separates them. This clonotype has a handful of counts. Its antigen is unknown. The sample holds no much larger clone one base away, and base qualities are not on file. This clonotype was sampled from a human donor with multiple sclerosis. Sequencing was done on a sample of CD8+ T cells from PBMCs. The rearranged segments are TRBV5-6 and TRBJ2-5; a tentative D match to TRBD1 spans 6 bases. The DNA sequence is TGTGCCAGCAGCTTGCCAGGGGAAGAGACCCAGTACTTC. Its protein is CASSLPGEETQYF.